These 31 T cell receptor beta chains share one sample of origin, sequenced in a study of read filtering for tumor transcriptome and immune sequencing. Molecular barcoded adaptors covering alpha/delta and beta/gamma chains were used on approximately 400 ng RNA. A single record per CDR3 protein comes from TCRdb applying MiXCR to the reads. Of 30,000 to 35,000 distinct CDR3 sequences listed, roughly 20% are singletons. The source material was a population of CD138-negative cells sorted from bone marrow. These receptors all come from a donor aged 40 or over with multiple myeloma.

The J gene is TRBJ1-3, the V gene TRBV7-9; unclear D gene. The germline CDR1 and CDR2 sequences are SEHNR and FQNEAQ (reference sequence). There are 20 residues in the CDR3. V was shortened by 3 bases and J by 4 bases, with 28 bases between the two germline ends. Here the CDR3 reads CASSFNIGNQIKNTGNTIYF. The DNA of the CDR3 is TGTGCCAGCAGCTTTAATATTGGGAATCAAATTAAGAATACAGGAAACACCATATATTTT.

The chain joins TRBV10-2 to TRBJ1-1; no reliable D call. V was cut by 6 bases and J by 1 base, with 9 bases left in between. CDR1 is WSHSY, CDR2 SAAADI, per germline. The CDR3 has 13 amino acids. The CDR3: CASSPRPNTEAFF. CDR3 nucleotides: TGCGCCAGCAGCCCCAGACCGAACACTGAAGCTTTCTTT.

In its sample, this clonotype was seen many times. V usage is TRBV5-1 and J usage is TRBJ1-4, with 10 bases matching TRBD1. Trimming removed 4 bases from V and 2 bases from J; junction bases left unmatched: 2. The CDR3 runs 15 residues. The germline CDR1 and CDR2 sequences are SGHRS and YFSETQ. The CDR3 sequence: CASSGTGATNEKLFF. The CDR3 DNA is TGCGCCAGCAGCGGGACAGGGGCTACTAATGAAAAACTGTTTTTT.

This clonotype has a handful of counts. The V and J genes are TRBV20-1 and TRBJ2-3; D gene uncertain. Germline V gene sequence: CDR1 DFQATT, CDR2 SNEGSKA (reference sequence). V gave up 0 bases and J gave up 4 bases, with 8 bases separating them. This CDR3 is built from 13 residues. CDR3 bases: TGCAGTGCTAGAGAGCTGTGGCCAGATACGCAGTATTTT. It translates to CSARELWPDTQYF.

This clonotype turned up a few times. The chain carries TRBV7-2 and TRBJ2-5; D might be TRBD2 (6 bases). This CDR3 comprises 17 residues. V lost 5 bases to trimming and J lost 0 bases, with 19 bases between them. From germline, CDR1 is SGHTA and CDR2 FQGNSA. The chain's CDR3 is CASSALGRGSHQETQYF. In nucleotides, the CDR3 is TGTGCCAGCAGCGCCCTTGGTCGGGGGTCCCACCAAGAGACCCAGTACTTC.

The V and J genes are TRBV7-8 and TRBJ1-1; no clear D. V gave up 5 bases and J gave up 7 bases, with 14 bases separating them. There are 13 residues in the CDR3. Per germline, CDR1 SGHVS and CDR2 FQNEAQ. The CDR3 spells CASSPDEGGEAFF. CDR3 DNA: TGTGCCAGCAGCCCTGACGAGGGCGGTGAAGCTTTCTTT.

This clonotype was observed many times. The chain uses TRBV20-1 and TRBJ1-1; 7 bases line up with TRBD1. V trimming: 4 bases; J trimming: 5 bases; junction bases outside the gene matches: 13. Germline lookup yields CDR1 DFQATT and CDR2 SNEGSKA (reference sequence). The length of the CDR3 is 15 residues. CDR3 loop: CSATARGQGVTEAFF. Here the CDR3 DNA reads TGCAGTGCTACCGCCCGAGGGCAGGGGGTAACTGAAGCTTTCTTT.

A word on this clonotype: A read error may be the cause here, since a much bigger clone is one base away. The J gene is TRBJ2-1, the V gene TRBV7-2; TRBD2 might be the D (6 bases). This CDR3 has 18 residues. V lost 7 bases and J 0 bases, leaving 22 bases between the germline ends. The germline CDR1 and CDR2 sequences are SGHTA and FQGNSA. The CDR3 protein is CASNRQLAPFSSYNEQFF. CDR3 nucleotides: TGTGCCAGCAACCGACAGCTAGCGCCTTTTAGCTCCTACAATGAGCAGTTCTTC.

This clonotype appeared many times. The genes are TRBV5-4 and TRBJ1-1; no reliable D call. V lost 4 bases to trimming and J lost 1 base, with 8 bases between them. The germline V gene has CDR1 SGHNT and CDR2 YYREEE (reference sequence). The CDR3 is 13 amino acids. The CDR3 DNA sequence: TGTGCCAGCAGCCCGGACCCGAACACTGAAGCTTTCTTT. Amino acids: CASSPDPNTEAFF.

This clonotype occurred many times. The CDR3 sequence: CASSQEGGSYEQYF. The CDR3 DNA is TGTGCCAGCAGCCAAGAAGGGGGCTCCTACGAGCAGTACTTC. V is TRBV3-1 and J is TRBJ2-7; D may be TRBD1 (6 bases). Between the trimmed V and J ends, which lost 0 bases and 0 bases, there was a span of 6 bases. The CDR3 runs to 14 residues. CDR1 and CDR2 from the germline V gene are LGHDT and YNNKEL (reference sequence).

This clonotype was recorded many times. The chain couples TRBV3-1 to TRBJ2-2, with D hard to call. This CDR3 is built from 15 residues. V was clipped by 2 bases and J by 6 bases, with 13 bases between them. The germline V gene encodes CDR1 LGHDT and CDR2 YNNKEL (reference sequence). The CDR3: CASSQTLGVSGELFF. CDR3 DNA sequence: TGTGCCAGCAGCCAAACTCTTGGGGTATCCGGGGAGCTGTTTTTT.

The table lists this clonotype with a few counts. A far larger clone differs by one base, so this is likely a read error. The rearrangement links TRBV20-1 to TRBJ1-4; 7 bases align to TRBD2. The J call may not be correct, given that the DNA end is closer to TRBJ2-3. The CDR3 consists of 12 residues. CDR1 and CDR2 from the germline V gene are DFQATT and SNEGSKA (reference sequence). This CDR3 is CSARGGGRSQYF. In DNA, the CDR3 is TGCAGTGCTAGAGGCGGCGGGAGATCGCAGTATTTT.

This clonotype was seen at least ten times. This chain joins TRBV29-1 and TRBJ2-3; 14 nucleotides agree with TRBD2. Trimming cost V 7 bases and J 4 bases; bases outside gene matches: 7. The CDR3 covers 15 residues. Per germline, CDR1 SQVTM and CDR2 ANQGSEA. CDR3: CSAGLAGARADTQYF. The CDR3 bases are TGCAGCGCGGGACTAGCGGGAGCTCGGGCAGATACGCAGTATTTT.

This clonotype was detected ten times or more. A much larger clone sits a single nucleotide away, making a read error possible. The CDR3 sequence: CASSSDSITGELFF. DNA of the CDR3: TGTGCCAGCAGCTCGGACTCAATAACCGGGGAGCTGTTTTTT. This rearrangement joins TRBV7-2 to TRBJ2-2, with D perhaps TRBD2 (5 bases). This CDR3 contains 14 residues. Germline loops: CDR1 SGHTA, CDR2 FQGNSA. Trimming shortened V by 4 bases and J by 5 bases, and 11 bases separated the two germline ends.

This clonotype was picked up many times. The J gene is TRBJ2-3, the V gene TRBV20-1, with D possibly matching TRBD1 (6 bases). The germline V gene encodes CDR1 DFQATT and CDR2 SNEGSKA (reference sequence). V was clipped by 6 bases and J by 6 bases, with 19 bases between them. CDR3 length: 14 amino acids. The CDR3 spells CSARGPAVSDTQYF. CDR3 bases: TGCAGTGCCAGGGGCCCCGCGGTCTCGGATACGCAGTATTTT.

This clonotype was counted at least ten times. This chain joins TRBV15 and TRBJ2-3; a weak D match, TRBD1 (5 bases). Trimming removed 2 bases from V and 2 bases from J, with 8 bases in between. CDR3 length: 14 amino acids. CDR1 is LNHNV and CDR2 is YYDKDF in the germline V gene (reference sequence). DNA for the CDR3: TGTGCCACCAGCAGACCACAGGCCACAGATACGCAGTATTTT. This gives the protein CATSRPQATDTQYF.

This clonotype has ten or more counts. The chain combines TRBV20-1 with TRBJ2-3; TRBD1 matches at 9 bases. After removal of 6 bases from V and 4 bases from J, the junction contained 11 bases not matched to a gene. The CDR3 length is 15 residues. Per germline, CDR1 DFQATT and CDR2 SNEGSKA (reference sequence). The CDR3 DNA sequence: TGCAGTGCCGGGCCCCGGGACAGGGTAGCAGATACGCAGTATTTT. Protein product: CSAGPRDRVADTQYF.

This clonotype was observed at least ten times. The V call is TRBV5-4, the J call TRBJ2-2; D call uncertain. The CDR3 is 16 residues long. Trimming left V 0 bases short and J 0 bases short, with 9 bases between. CDR1 is SGHNT and CDR2 is YYREEE in the germline V gene (reference sequence). The CDR3 DNA reads as TGTGCCAGCAGCTTGGGTGGGTCGTCGAACACCGGGGAGCTGTTTTTT. This translates into CASSLGGSSNTGELFF.

This clonotype was seen ten or more times. The chain is built from TRBV12-5 and TRBJ2-7, with 8 bases fitting TRBD1. Germline values: CDR1 LGHNT, CDR2 FRNRAP. The CDR3 length is 15 residues. With V trimmed by 1 base and J by 5 bases, 7 bases remained unmatched. The CDR3 nucleotides are TGTGCTAGTGGTTTGGGGTCAGGGGGCCTCGACGAGCAGTACTTC. It yields the protein CASGLGSGGLDEQYF.

This clonotype was picked up many times. The chain recombines TRBV9 with TRBJ1-1; 10 bases line up with TRBD1. CDR3 size: 12 residues. Germline trimming cut 3 bases from V and 8 bases from J; bases unmatched to any gene: 1. Germline-derived CDR1 and CDR2 are SGDLS and YYNGEE. CDR3 protein: CASSGQGAEAFF. The CDR3 DNA is TGTGCCAGCAGCGGACAGGGGGCCGAAGCTTTCTTT.

Many counts were recorded for this clonotype. This rearrangement joins TRBV7-8 to TRBJ2-2, with TRBD1 as a possible D gene (5 bases). The CDR3 has 16 residues. Trimming cost V 5 bases and J 0 bases, with 13 bases left between them. Germline CDR1 and CDR2: SGHVS and FQNEAQ. The CDR3 here is CASSPGRTTNTGELFF. CDR3 DNA sequence: TGTGCCAGCAGCCCCGGGCGGACAACGAACACCGGGGAGCTGTTTTTT.

The table lists this clonotype with a few counts. The chain carries TRBV5-1 and TRBJ1-4; D not certain. Germline V gene sequence: CDR1 SGHRS, CDR2 YFSETQ. This CDR3 comprises 14 residues. Deletions cut 2 bases from V and 1 base from J, with 6 bases between. CDR3: CASSFWGTNEKLFF. The DNA of the CDR3 is TGCGCCAGCAGCTTTTGGGGAACTAATGAAAAACTGTTTTTT.

This clonotype showed up many times. The chain joins TRBV11-2 to TRBJ2-5; weak D call: TRBD2 (7 bases). From germline, CDR1 is SGHAT and CDR2 FQNNGV. Deletions cut 1 base from V and 5 bases from J, with 11 bases between. This CDR3 contains 14 residues. CDR3 amino acids: CASSLVAGAETQYF. The DNA for the CDR3 is TGTGCCAGCAGCTTAGTTGCGGGGGCTGAGACCCAGTACTTC.

This chain connects TRBV20-1 to TRBJ2-2; 8 bases agree with TRBD2. Germline V gives CDR1 DFQATT, CDR2 SNEGSKA (reference sequence). After removal of 6 bases from V and 3 bases from J, the junction contained 15 bases not matched to a gene. This CDR3 comprises 17 residues. The CDR3, as DNA: TGCAGTGCACCAGAGGGGGGTGGCGGGGGGTACACCGGGGAGCTGTTTTTT. Amino acids: CSAPEGGGGGYTGELFF.

The table lists this clonotype with many counts. The V call is TRBV11-2, the J call TRBJ1-2, with D perhaps TRBD1 (5 bases). V was trimmed by 2 bases and J by 8 bases, leaving 12 bases between them. CDR3 length: 13 residues. Germline V CDR1 and CDR2: SGHAT, FQNNGV. CDR3 bases: TGTGCCAGCAGCTTAATGGGTCAGGGAGGCTACACCTTC. Its translation is CASSLMGQGGYTF.

This clonotype occurred many times. The rearrangement links TRBV5-5 to TRBJ2-1; D is ambiguous. V gave up 0 bases and J gave up 7 bases, with 8 bases separating them. Germline assignment: CDR1 SGHKS and CDR2 YYEKEE (reference sequence). The CDR3 has 13 amino acids. This CDR3 reads CASSLDLVNEQFF. CDR3 sequence (DNA): TGTGCCAGCAGCTTGGATCTAGTAAATGAGCAGTTCTTC.

This clonotype was seen repeatedly, ten times or more. The V gene is TRBV12-3 or TRBV12-4, the J gene TRBJ2-1; D gene uncertain. V dropped 5 bases and J dropped 1 base, with 12 bases sitting between them. The CDR3 extends over 15 amino acids. CDR3 DNA: TGTGCCAGCAGTAATCCCGTTTTGTCCTACAATGAGCAGTTCTTC. It yields the protein CASSNPVLSYNEQFF.

By sample fraction, this clonotype is medium-sized. The chain has TRBV6-2 or TRBV6-3 and TRBJ2-5; D unclear. The germline gives CDR1 MNHEY, CDR2 SVGEGT. The CDR3 consists of 12 residues. V lost 1 base and J lost 6, with 6 bases in between. The CDR3 sequence: CASSYWPQTQYF. CDR3 DNA: TGTGCCAGCAGTTACTGGCCACAGACCCAGTACTTC.

Ten or more counts support this clonotype. CDR3 in DNA: TGCAGCGTTGAAAGTTGGGGGGGCGGGGGTGAGCAGTTCTTC. Residues: CSVESWGGGGEQFF. V usage is TRBV29-1 and J usage is TRBJ2-1; a weak D match, TRBD2 (7 bases). The CDR3 is made up of 14 amino acids. Per the germline V gene, CDR1 is SQVTM and CDR2 is ANQGSEA. V was cut by 2 bases and J by 9 bases, with 17 bases left in between.

In its sample, this clonotype was seen many times. The genes are TRBV12-3 or TRBV12-4 and TRBJ2-7; D perhaps matches TRBD1 (5 bases). V lost 1 base to trimming and J lost 2 bases, with 6 bases between them. The CDR3 sequence is 13 residues long. CDR3 sequence reads: CASSLGQTYEQYF. The CDR3 nucleotides read TGTGCCAGCAGTTTAGGACAGACCTACGAGCAGTACTTC.

V usage is TRBV20-1 and J usage is TRBJ2-5; the match to TRBD1 covers 8 bases. J was trimmed by 3 bases and V by 8 bases; bases with no gene match: 8. CDR1 is DFQATT, CDR2 SNEGSKA, per germline (reference sequence). This CDR3 comprises 13 residues. Here the CDR3 DNA reads TGCAGTAAGACAGGGGATGGGAAAGAGACCCAGTACTTC. It encodes CSKTGDGKETQYF.